The clone carrying this T cell receptor (beta chain) was observed many times. Its antigen remains unidentified. Via MiXCR, TCRdb re-called the multiplex PCR reads, giving one row per CDR3 protein. The sample shows some 130,000 distinct CDR3 sequences, approximately 22% of them seen only once. The V gene's germline CDR1 is SGHVS and CDR2 FQNEAQ. J gave up 5 bases and V 1 base, and 7 bases lay outside the gene matches. The CDR3 length is 16 residues. This specimen comes from a study of breast tumors, draining lymph nodes, adjacent tissues. Notes on the study in general: The lymph node origin of tumor T cells was framed as consistent with a hypothesis, not demonstrated.

The lymph nodes were axillary draining lymph nodes from breast cancer patients. The source material was axillary lymph node tissue. The sequence derives from a female donor with breast cancer. Some clones in this sample may be carry-over from other donors' samples. The gene calls are TRBV7-8 and TRBJ2-5; 10 bases line up with TRBD2. The DNA for the CDR3 is TGTGCCAGCAGCTTAGGGACTAGCGGATCATGGGAGACCCAGTACTTC. Encoded protein: CASSLGTSGSWETQYF.